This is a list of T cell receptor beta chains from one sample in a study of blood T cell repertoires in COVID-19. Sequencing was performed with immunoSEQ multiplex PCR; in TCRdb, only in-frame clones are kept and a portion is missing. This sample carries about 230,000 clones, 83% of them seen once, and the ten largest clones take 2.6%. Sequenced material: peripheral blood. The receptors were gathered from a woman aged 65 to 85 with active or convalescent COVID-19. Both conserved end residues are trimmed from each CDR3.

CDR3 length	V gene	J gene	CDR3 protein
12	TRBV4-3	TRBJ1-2	ASSLDRINYGYT
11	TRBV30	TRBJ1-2	AWSSAPGQATT
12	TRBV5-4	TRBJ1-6	ASSRDRDNSPLH
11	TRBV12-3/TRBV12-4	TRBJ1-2	ASGTKGQSGYT
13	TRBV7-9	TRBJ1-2	ASSLGAGANYGYT
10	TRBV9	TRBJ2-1	ASSVGGDEQF
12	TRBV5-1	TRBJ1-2	ASSLERANYGYT
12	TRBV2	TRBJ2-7	ASSGGQPGRAQY
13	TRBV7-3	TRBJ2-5	ASSETGFAWETQY
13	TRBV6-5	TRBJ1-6	ASGGQVLSNSPLH
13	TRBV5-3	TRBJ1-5	ARSEKTAGNQPQH
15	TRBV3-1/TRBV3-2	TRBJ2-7	ASSQDWIAGGLYEQY
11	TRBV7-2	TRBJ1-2	ASSNDRNYGYT
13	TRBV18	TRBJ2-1	ASSLLAGAYNEQF
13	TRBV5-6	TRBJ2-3	ASSSTSGGGDTQY
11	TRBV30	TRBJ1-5	AWRATGSQPQH
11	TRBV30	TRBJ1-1	AWSYVSDTEAF
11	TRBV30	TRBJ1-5	AWSFHRTQPQH
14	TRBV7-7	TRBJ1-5	ASSLVPDRGNQPQH
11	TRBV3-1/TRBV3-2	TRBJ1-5	ASSLTGDQPQH
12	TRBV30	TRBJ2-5	AWSLLRGRETQY
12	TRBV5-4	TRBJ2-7	ASSHGQGRDEQY
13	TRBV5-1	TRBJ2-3	ASSFSLADTDTQY
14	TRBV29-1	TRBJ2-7	SVEEGTASGRGEQY
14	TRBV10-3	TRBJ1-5	AISESGQGLNQPQH
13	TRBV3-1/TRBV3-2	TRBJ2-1	ASSQGAAGDIEQF
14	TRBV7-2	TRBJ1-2	ASSPTPGQGNYGYT
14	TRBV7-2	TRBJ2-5	ASSSGGPRRGETQY
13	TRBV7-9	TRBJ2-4	ASSRGSVTKNIQY
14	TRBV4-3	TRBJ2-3	ASSQGPGGGADTQY
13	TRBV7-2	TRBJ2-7	ASSVTVGGWYEQY
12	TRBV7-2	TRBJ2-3	ASSPRGQGDTQY
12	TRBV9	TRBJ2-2	ASSVVASTGELF
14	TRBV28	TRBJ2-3	ASSPPGLRFTDTQY
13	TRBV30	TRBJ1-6	AWSVQGALSSPLH
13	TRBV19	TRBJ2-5	ASSRTSGLQETQY
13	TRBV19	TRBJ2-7	ASSWTIQGPYEQY
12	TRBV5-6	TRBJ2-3	ASSWREGTDTQY
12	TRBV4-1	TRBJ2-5	ASSQELDLGTQY
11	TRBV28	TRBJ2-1	ASQRGGRNEQF
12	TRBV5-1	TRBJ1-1	ASSLGSGNTEAF
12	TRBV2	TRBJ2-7	ASSLSGSWYEQY
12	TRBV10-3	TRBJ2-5	AISDSPGGGTQY